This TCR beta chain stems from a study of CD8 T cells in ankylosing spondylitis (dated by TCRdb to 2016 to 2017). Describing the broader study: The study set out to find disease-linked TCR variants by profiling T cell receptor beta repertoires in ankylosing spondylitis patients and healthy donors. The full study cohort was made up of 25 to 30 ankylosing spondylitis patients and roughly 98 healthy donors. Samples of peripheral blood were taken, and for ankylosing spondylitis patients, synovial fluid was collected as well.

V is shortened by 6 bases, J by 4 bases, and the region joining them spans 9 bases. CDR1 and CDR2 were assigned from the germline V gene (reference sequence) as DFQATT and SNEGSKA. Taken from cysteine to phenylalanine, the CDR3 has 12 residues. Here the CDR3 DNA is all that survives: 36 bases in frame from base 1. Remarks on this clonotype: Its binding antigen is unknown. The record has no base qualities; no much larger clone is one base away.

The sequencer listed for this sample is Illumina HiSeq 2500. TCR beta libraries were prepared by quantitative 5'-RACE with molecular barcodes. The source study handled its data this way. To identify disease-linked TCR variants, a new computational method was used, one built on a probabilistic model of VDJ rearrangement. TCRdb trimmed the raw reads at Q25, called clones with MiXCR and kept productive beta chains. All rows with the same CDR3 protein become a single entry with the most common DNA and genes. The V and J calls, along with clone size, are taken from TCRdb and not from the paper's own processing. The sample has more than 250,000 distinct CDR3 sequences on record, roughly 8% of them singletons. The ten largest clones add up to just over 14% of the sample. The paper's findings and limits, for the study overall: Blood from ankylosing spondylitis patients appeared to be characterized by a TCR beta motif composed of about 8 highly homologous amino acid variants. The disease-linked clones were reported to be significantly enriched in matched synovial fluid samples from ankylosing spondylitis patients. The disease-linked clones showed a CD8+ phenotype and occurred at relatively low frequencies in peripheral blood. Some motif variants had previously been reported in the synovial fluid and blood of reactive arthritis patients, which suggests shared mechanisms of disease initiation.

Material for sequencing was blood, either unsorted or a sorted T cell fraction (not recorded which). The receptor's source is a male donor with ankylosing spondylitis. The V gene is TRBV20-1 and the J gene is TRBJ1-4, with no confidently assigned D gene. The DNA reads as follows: TGCAGTGCGGCAGGATATAATGAAAAACTGTTTTTT. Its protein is CSAAGYNEKLFF.